A selection of T cell receptor beta chains follows, all from one sample in a study of blood T cell repertoires in COVID-19. This table comes from immunoSEQ multiplex PCR, and its TCRdb copy is limited to in-frame clones, with some not included. Here the sample spans 99,000 or so clones, about 79% being singletons. The sample taken for sequencing was peripheral blood. These receptor sequences come from a woman older than 75 with active or convalescent COVID-19. Both conserved end residues are part of each CDR3. A D gene is named only where the DNA matches it firmly. Size is omitted from some rows. Given values are once, few, many or a class for expanded clones.

clone size | D gene | J gene | V gene | CDR3 DNA | CDR3 protein
. | TRBD1 | TRBJ2-3 | TRBV11-3 | TGTGCCAGCAGCTCAGGGACAGGGGGCGAGGCAGATACGCAGTATTTT | CASSSGTGGEADTQYF
. | TRBD1 | TRBJ1-1 | TRBV2 | TGTGCCAGCAATCAGGGGGAGAACACTGAAGCTTTCTTT | CASNQGENTEAFF
. | TRBD2 | TRBJ2-6 | TRBV7-2 | TGTGCCAGCAGCTCCCGACTAGCTATCTCTGGGGCCAACGTCCTGACTTTC | CASSSRLAISGANVLTF
. | . | TRBJ1-1 | TRBV7-3 | TGTGCCAGCAGCCGCGACTGGAACACTGAAGCTTTCTTT | CASSRDWNTEAFF
. | . | TRBJ1-2 | TRBV24-1 | TGTGCCACCAGTGATTTTTCCGGGGATGGCTACACCTTC | CATSDFSGDGYTF
. | . | TRBJ1-1 | TRBV28 | TGTGCCAGCAGTTTAACATACATGAACACTGAAGCTTTCTTT | CASSLTYMNTEAFF
few | . | TRBJ2-3 | TRBV19 | TGTGCCAGTAGTACACAACCTCTTCGCGCGGATAGCACAGATACGCAGTATTTT | CASSTQPLRADSTDTQYF
. | . | TRBJ2-5 | TRBV6-2/TRBV6-3 | TGTGCCAGCAGTTCCGTACAGGGCGCTCGAATGTACCAAGAGACCCAGTACTTC | CASSSVQGARMYQETQYF
few | . | TRBJ1-5 | TRBV5-4 | TGTGCCAGCAGCTTGGACAGCTATCAGCCCCAGCATTTT | CASSLDSYQPQHF
. | . | TRBJ2-3 | TRBV6-5 | TGTGCCAGCATCAACACAGATACGCAGTATTTT | CASINTDTQYF